This T cell receptor beta chain was found in a study of type 1 and type 2 diabetes patients. In the study overall: Donors were type 1 diabetes, type 2 diabetes, or nondiabetic controls. Across the study, approximately 19 million paired-end reads were produced. Regarding the study as a whole: Type 2 diabetes patients had few highly-expanded CD4+ clones, median one. Some HECs seen only in T1D might also appear in more T2D or control samples.

Points on this clonotype: No antigen is known for it.

Amplification started from genomic DNA. Multiplex PCR with 30 forward and 13 reverse primers amplified the TCR beta CDR3. Each CDR3 protein is one row after TCRdb ran MiXCR on the multiplex PCR reads. The data hold 250,000 or so distinct CDR3 sequences, with 45% to 60% observed a single time. The CDR3 length is 14 residues. Trimming removed 0 bases from V and 10 bases from J, with 13 bases in between. Germline V gives CDR1 SGHTA, CDR2 FQGTGA. The material sequenced was peripheral blood mononuclear cells (PBMCs). This rearrangement joins TRBV7-3 to TRBJ2-1, with no clear D. The sequence came from a man younger than 30 with type 2 diabetes. CDR3 sequence: CASSLTGGNAEQFF. The CDR3 DNA reads as TGTGCCAGCAGCTTAACCGGTGGTAATGCGGAGCAGTTCTTC.